This record looks at one TCR beta chain sequence and its context. The sample is drawn from a study of blood T cell repertoires in COVID-19. Generated by immunoSEQ multiplex PCR, the TCRdb table keeps only in-frame clones and is missing some. The data contain around 270,000 clones, around 84% of them singletons. This CDR3 region has 17 residues. Germline CDR1 and CDR2: LNHDA and SQIVND (reference sequence). Trimming left V 6 bases short and J 0 bases short, with 17 bases between. This clonotype originated in a woman aged 40-49 years who had recovered from COVID-19. This sequence joins TRBV19 and TRBJ2-2; D perhaps matches TRBD2 (5 bases). Material: peripheral blood. As DNA, the CDR3 is TGTGCCAGTAGCCAGAGGGTGGATACACCGAACACCGGGGAGCTGTTTTTT. Encoded protein: CASSQRVDTPNTGELFF.